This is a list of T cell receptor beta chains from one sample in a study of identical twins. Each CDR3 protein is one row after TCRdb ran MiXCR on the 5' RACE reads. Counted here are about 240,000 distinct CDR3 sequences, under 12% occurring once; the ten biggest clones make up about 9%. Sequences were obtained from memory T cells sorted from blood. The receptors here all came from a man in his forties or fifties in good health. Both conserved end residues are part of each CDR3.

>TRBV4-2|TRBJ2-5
CASSLATGETQYF
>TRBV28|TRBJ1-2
CASSRQAINYGYTF
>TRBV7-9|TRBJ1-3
CASSLMAAGAGGNTICF
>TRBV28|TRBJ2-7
CASSAGRFEQYF
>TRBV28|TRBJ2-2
CASRSFKRGARGELFF
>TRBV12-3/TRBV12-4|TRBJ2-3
CASSLDGDTQYF
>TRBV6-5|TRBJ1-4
CASSYSPGGSLNEKLFF
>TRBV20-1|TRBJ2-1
CSARDYLLASYNEQFF
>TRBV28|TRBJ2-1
CASSTWDYNEQFF
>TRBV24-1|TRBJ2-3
CATSDPEGRSGTDTQYF
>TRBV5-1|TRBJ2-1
CASRVDRQRRYNEQFF
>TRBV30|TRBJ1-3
CAWRRDRSSGNTIYF
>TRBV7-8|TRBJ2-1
CASSLILAGSGNNEQFF
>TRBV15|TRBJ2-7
CATSTLAGGFYEQYF
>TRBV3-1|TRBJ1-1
CASSQGTGGITEAFF
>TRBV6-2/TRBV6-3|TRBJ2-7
CASSRAGSYEQYF
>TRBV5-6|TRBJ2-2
CASSYDIAGELFF
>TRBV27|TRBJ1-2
CASSLTGRYGYTF
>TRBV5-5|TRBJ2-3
CASSLSLPSTDTQYF
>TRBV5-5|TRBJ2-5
CASSLRAGGETQYF
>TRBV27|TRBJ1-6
CASRQGNSPLHF
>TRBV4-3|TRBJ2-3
CASSQEALAARTDTQYF
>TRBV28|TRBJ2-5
CASSWTGAETQYF
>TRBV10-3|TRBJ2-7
CAISWTLYDEQYF
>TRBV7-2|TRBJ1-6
CASSLIVLSPLHF
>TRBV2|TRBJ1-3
CASTGQRSGNTIYF
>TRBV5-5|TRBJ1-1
CASSLFSGVRNTEAFF
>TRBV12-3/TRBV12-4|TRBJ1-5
CASSLRINQPQHF
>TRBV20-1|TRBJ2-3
CSAPTSGSTDTQYF
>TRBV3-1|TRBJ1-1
CASSPPGVNTEAFF
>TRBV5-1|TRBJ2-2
CASSLNGNGELFF
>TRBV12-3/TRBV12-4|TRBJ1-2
CASRKDRGGIGYGYTF
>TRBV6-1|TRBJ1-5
CASSPMPGDQPQHF
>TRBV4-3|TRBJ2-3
CASAPGAGFTDTQYF
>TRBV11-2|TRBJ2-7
CASSLRGGQGSYEQYF
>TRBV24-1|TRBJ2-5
CATSDPRVETQYF
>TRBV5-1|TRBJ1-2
CASSSNDDITYGYTF
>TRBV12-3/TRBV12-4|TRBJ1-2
CASSLSGAYGYTF